This record concerns one T cell receptor beta chain sequence. The antigen remains undetermined. The sample is drawn from a study of T cell responses to AZD1222 COVID-19 vaccine. Study in general: Second-dose intervals of approximately 4 or approximately 12 weeks were pooled.

Profiling relied on immunoSEQ multiplex PCR, and the TCRdb table lists in-frame clones only, not all of them. The table records roughly 93,000 clones, approximately 90% of them present only once. V lost 3 bases to trimming and J lost 2 bases, with 14 bases between them. This CDR3 has 15 amino acids. From germline, CDR1 is LNHDA and CDR2 SQIVND (reference sequence). Study findings and constraints: At 160-218 and 743-854, vaccine-associated CD4 TCRs were dominant, and they spanned spike. Two AZD1222 doses significantly raised spike-specific TCR breadth and depth over controls. All repertoire sampling was performed exclusively after the peak T cell response.

The receptor's source is an adult in good health. The material sequenced was peripheral blood, taken on day 0 of AZD1222 vaccination. The chain couples TRBV19 to TRBJ2-7; tentative D call: TRBD1 (6 bases). DNA for the CDR3: TGTGCCAGTAGTATGTTAAGGGGACACGCCTACGAGCAGTACTTC. Its protein product is CASSMLRGHAYEQYF. Looking up the rest from reference TRBV19 and TRBJ2-7 gives the full variable domain: DGGITQSPKYLFRKEGQNVTLSCEQNLNHDAMYWYRQDPGQGLRLIYYSQIVNDFQKGDIAEGYSVSREKKESFPLTVTSAQKNPTAFYLCASSMLRGHAYEQYFGPGTRLTVT.